Listed here is a single T cell receptor (beta chain). A read error is the likely source, as a far larger clone sits one nucleotide away. The sample is drawn from a study of regulatory T cells in long-lasting Graves disease. Time point: newly diagnosed GD, antithyroid drugs for less than 3 months. PBMC-extracted RNA yielded the TCR library. Arm-PCR with iRepertoire HTBI primers amplified the CDR3 regions for these TCR beta libraries. MiXCR, run by TCRdb on the multiplex PCR reads, gives a single entry per CDR3 protein. This sample has roughly 380,000 distinct CDR3 sequences, with around 17% found just once. The CDR3 has 14 amino acids. V gave up 5 bases and J gave up 7 bases; unmatched junction bases: 6. This sample was shared with a second study, whose subject was T cells in Graves' hyperthyroidism and ophthalmopathy.

The rearrangement links TRBV12-3 or TRBV12-4 to TRBJ1-4; 8 positions agree with TRBD1. The TCR originated in a man between 40 and 49 years old with Graves disease. This sample comprised peripheral blood mononuclear cells (PBMCs), obtained at new diagnosis, from a patient treated with antithyroid drugs. CDR3: CASSVAGQGEKLFF. The CDR3, as DNA: TGTGCCAGCAGTGTGGCAGGACAGGGTGAAAAACTGTTTTTT.